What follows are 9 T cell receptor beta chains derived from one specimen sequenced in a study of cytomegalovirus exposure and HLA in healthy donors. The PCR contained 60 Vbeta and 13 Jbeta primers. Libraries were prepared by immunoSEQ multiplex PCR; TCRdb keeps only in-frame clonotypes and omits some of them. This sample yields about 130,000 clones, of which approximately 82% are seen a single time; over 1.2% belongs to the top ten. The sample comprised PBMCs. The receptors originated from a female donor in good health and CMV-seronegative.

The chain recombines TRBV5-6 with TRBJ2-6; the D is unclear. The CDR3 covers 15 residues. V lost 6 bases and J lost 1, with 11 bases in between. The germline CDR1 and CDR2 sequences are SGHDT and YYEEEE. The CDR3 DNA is TGTGCCAGCAATGACTTACGATCTGGGGCCAACGTCCTGACTTTC. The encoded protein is CASNDLRSGANVLTF.

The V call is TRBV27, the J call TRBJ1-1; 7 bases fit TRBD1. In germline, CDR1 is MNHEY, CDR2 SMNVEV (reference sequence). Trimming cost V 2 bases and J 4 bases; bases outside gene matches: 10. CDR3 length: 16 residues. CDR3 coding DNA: TGTGCCAGCAGTTTAAGAGGATTCGGGACAGTCACTGAAGCTTTCTTT. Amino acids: CASSLRGFGTVTEAFF.

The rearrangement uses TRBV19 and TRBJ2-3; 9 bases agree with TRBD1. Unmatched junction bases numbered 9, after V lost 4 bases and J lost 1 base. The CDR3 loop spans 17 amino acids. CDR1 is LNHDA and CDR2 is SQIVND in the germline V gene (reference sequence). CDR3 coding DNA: TGTGCCAGTAGTAGGGGGACAGGGAAAGTCGGCACAGATACGCAGTATTTT. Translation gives CASSRGTGKVGTDTQYF.

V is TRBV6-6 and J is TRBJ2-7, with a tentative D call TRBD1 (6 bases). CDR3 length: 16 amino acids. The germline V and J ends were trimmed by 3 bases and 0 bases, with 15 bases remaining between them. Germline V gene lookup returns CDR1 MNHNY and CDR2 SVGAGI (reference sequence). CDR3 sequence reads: CASSYLPGQSSYEQYF. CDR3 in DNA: TGTGCCAGCAGTTATCTGCCGGGACAAAGCTCCTACGAGCAGTACTTC.

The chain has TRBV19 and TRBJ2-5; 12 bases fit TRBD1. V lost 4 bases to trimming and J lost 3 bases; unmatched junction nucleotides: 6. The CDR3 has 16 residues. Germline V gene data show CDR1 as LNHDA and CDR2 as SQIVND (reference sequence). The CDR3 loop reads CASSTGTGGGEETQYF. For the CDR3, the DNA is TGTGCCAGTAGTACCGGGACAGGGGGCGGTGAAGAGACCCAGTACTTC.

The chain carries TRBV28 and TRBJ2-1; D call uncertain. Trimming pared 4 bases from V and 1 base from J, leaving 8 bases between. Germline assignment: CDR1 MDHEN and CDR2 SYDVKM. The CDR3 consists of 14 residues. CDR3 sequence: CASSSLISYNEQFF. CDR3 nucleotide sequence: TGTGCCAGCAGTTCACTAATATCCTACAATGAGCAGTTCTTC.

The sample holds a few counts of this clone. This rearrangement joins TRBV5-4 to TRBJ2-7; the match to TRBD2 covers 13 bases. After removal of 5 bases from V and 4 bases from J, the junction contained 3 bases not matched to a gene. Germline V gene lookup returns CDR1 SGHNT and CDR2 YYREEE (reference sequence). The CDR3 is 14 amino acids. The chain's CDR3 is CASRSGLAGYEQYF. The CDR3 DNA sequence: TGTGCCAGCAGATCGGGACTAGCGGGGTACGAGCAGTACTTC.

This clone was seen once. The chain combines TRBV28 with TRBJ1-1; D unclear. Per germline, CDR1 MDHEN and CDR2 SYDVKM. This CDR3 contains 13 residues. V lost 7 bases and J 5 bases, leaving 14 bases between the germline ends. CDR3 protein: CASTPPVRTEAFF. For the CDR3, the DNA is TGTGCCAGCACCCCGCCAGTGAGGACTGAAGCTTTCTTT.

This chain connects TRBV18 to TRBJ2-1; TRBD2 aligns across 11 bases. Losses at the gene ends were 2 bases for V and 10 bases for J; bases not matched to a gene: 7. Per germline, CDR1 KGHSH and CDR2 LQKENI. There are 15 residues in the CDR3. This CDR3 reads CASSPFGLAGGEQFF. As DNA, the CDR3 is TGTGCCAGCTCACCATTCGGACTAGCGGGCGGCGAGCAGTTCTTC.